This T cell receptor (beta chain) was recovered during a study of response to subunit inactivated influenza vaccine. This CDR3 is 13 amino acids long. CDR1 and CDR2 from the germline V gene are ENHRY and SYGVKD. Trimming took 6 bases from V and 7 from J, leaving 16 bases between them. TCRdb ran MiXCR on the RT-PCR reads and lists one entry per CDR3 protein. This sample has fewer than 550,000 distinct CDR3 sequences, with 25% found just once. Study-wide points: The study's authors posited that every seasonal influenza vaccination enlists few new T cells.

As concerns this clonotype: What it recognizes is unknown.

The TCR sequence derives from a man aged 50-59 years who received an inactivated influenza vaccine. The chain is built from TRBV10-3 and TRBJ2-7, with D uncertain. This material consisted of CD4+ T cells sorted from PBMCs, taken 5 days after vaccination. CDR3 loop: CAIRGTGSWEQYF. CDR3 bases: TGTGCCATCAGAGGTACGGGTTCATGGGAGCAGTACTTC.